The 4 T cell receptor beta chains below come from one sample, sequenced in a study of T cell responses to AZD1222 COVID-19 vaccine. Sequencing used immunoSEQ multiplex PCR; TCRdb keeps in-frame clones, though not all of them. This table holds more than 85,000 clones, about 88% found once. Source: peripheral blood, taken on day 0 of AZD1222 vaccination. The receptors here all came from an adult in good health.

This clone was seen a single time. The gene calls are TRBV21-1 and TRBJ2-1; the D call in the table, TRBD2, was not verified against the DNA. TRBV21-1 is a pseudogene locus. CDR3 length: 15 residues. CDR3 amino acids: CASSKDGPGFNEQFF. CDR3 DNA: TGTGCCAGCAGCAAAGATGGGCCGGGGTTCAATGAGCAGTTCTTC.

The chain joins TRBV3-1 (or the pseudogene TRBV3-2) to TRBJ1-1, with D unresolved. Germline V gene lookup returns CDR1 LGHDT and CDR2 YNNKEL (reference sequence). The ends were cut back, 1 base at V and 2 bases at J, with 11 bases in the middle. This CDR3 has 15 residues. The CDR3 DNA sequence: TGTGCCAGCAGCCAAGGGATCGGCAGTAACACTGAAGCTTTCTTT. Translation gives CASSQGIGSNTEAFF.

The rearrangement uses TRBV9 and TRBJ2-7; D gene unclear. Germline lookup yields CDR1 SGDLS and CDR2 YYNGEE. Trimming cost V 0 bases and J 3 bases, with 7 bases left between them. The length of the CDR3 is 13 residues. As DNA, the CDR3 is TGTGCCAGCAGCGTAGCATCTCTCTACGAGCAGTACGTC. It encodes CASSVASLYEQYV.

The rearrangement joins TRBV24-1 to TRBJ1-2, with D unclear. The CDR3 spans 11 residues. The ends were cut back, 1 base at V and 8 bases at J, with 4 bases in the middle. From germline, CDR1 is KGHDR and CDR2 SFDVKD. The CDR3 coding sequence is TGTGCCACCAGTGATTTTGAAGGCTACACCTTC. The encoded protein is CATSDFEGYTF.